This passage covers 9 T cell receptor beta chains from one sample sequenced in a study of blood T cell repertoires in COVID-19. The data were produced by immunoSEQ multiplex PCR, yet TCRdb's version contains in-frame clones alone and is incomplete. The table has 200,000 to 250,000 clones, 65% to 90% seen once. Specimen: PBMCs or T cells enriched from blood (not recorded which). The receptors here all came from a middle-aged woman with acute COVID-19.

J is TRBJ1-1 and V is TRBV29-1; D ambiguous. V lost 7 bases, J lost 1 base, and 10 bases lay in between. CDR3 length: 12 residues. CDR1 and CDR2 (germline): SQVTM, ANQGSEA. The CDR3 bases are TGCAGCGGTGCCCGGGGGAACACTGAAGCTTTCTTT. Translation gives CSGARGNTEAFF.

V gene TRBV19 combines with J gene TRBJ2-7, with TRBD1 matching 8 bases. This CDR3 has 13 residues. Trimming cost V 7 bases and J 5 bases; bases outside gene matches: 7. Looked up from germline, CDR1 is LNHDA and CDR2 is SQIVND (reference sequence). CDR3 residues: CASMDRAFHEQYF. Written as DNA, the CDR3 is TGTGCCAGTATGGACAGGGCGTTCCACGAGCAGTACTTC.

The V gene is TRBV18, the J gene TRBJ1-2; D gene uncertain. The CDR3 sequence is 13 residues long. Germline V gene lookup returns CDR1 KGHSH and CDR2 LQKENI. V lost 2 bases and J 4 bases, leaving 8 bases between the germline ends. The CDR3 DNA sequence: TGTGCCAGCTCACCAGAAGGAGGCTATGGCTACACCTTC. This sequence encodes CASSPEGGYGYTF.

This sequence joins TRBV5-5 and TRBJ2-2; no clear D. The V end was cut by 1 base, the J end by 1 base, with 8 bases between. This CDR3 has 15 amino acids. Germline CDR1 and CDR2: SGHKS and YYEKEE (reference sequence). CDR3: CASSLFQVNTGELFF. The CDR3 DNA is TGTGCCAGCAGCTTGTTCCAGGTGAACACCGGGGAGCTGTTTTTT.

The table lists this clone with a few counts. The chain is built from TRBV29-1 and TRBJ2-7, with 8 bases aligning to TRBD1. CDR3 length: 15 amino acids. The V and J ends lost 5 bases and 4 bases, in that order; junction bases with no gene match: 13. Per germline, CDR1 SQVTM and CDR2 ANQGSEA. The CDR3 DNA reads as TGCAGCGTTTCACAAATCGGACAGGGCTCATACGAGCAGTACTTC. Translating gives CSVSQIGQGSYEQYF.

The rearrangement uses TRBV7-6 and TRBJ2-5; TRBD2 aligns across 9 bases. The length of the CDR3 is 13 residues. Per the germline V gene, CDR1 is SGHVS and CDR2 is FNYEAQ. After removal of 1 base from V and 7 bases from J, the junction contained 1 base not matched to a gene. The CDR3 region has the DNA TGTGCCAGCAGCTTAGGGACTAGCGTGACCCAGTACTTC. This codes for CASSLGTSVTQYF.

J is TRBJ1-2 and V is TRBV7-9, with TRBD1 matching 10 bases. The CDR3 extends over 15 amino acids. V gave up 5 bases and J gave up 4 bases; unmatched junction bases: 7. Germline lookup yields CDR1 SEHNR and CDR2 FQNEAQ (reference sequence). CDR3 amino acids: CASSATGGMPYGYTF. In DNA, the CDR3 is TGTGCCAGCAGCGCGACAGGGGGCATGCCCTATGGCTACACCTTC.

The chain is built from TRBV29-1 and TRBJ1-4, with D perhaps matching TRBD1 (5 bases). Trimming took 6 bases from V and 3 from J, leaving 17 bases between them. Germline assignment: CDR1 SQVTM and CDR2 ANQGSEA. The CDR3 is 15 residues long. The CDR3 bases are TGCAGCGTCCACGTGACCGGGGGGGCTAATGAAAAACTGTTTTTT. It is translated as CSVHVTGGANEKLFF.

The V gene is TRBV12-3 or TRBV12-4, the J gene TRBJ1-5, with TRBD1 identical over 7 bases. CDR3 length equals 13 residues. With 6 bases clipped from V and 5 bases from J, the junction kept 4 bases outside the gene matches. The CDR3 here is CASRFTGDQPQHF. The CDR3, as DNA: TGTGCCAGCAGATTTACAGGGGATCAGCCCCAGCATTTT.